A single sample gave rise to the 7 T cell receptor beta chains below, sequenced in a study of blood T cell repertoires in COVID-19. Produced via immunoSEQ multiplex PCR; TCRdb's table is partial and in-frame only. The sample lists some 250,000 clones; approximately 83% were seen once. Sequencing was done on a sample of peripheral blood. The source is a woman aged 25-40 years who had recovered from COVID-19.

This chain uses TRBV30 with TRBJ2-1, with TRBD2 as a possible D gene (6 bases). The length of the CDR3 is 15 residues. Trimming stripped 2 bases from V and 1 base from J, with 12 bases between. Germline V CDR1 and CDR2: GTSNPN, SVGIG (reference sequence). The chain's CDR3 is CAWSLTSRSYNEQFF. For the CDR3, the DNA is TGTGCCTGGAGTCTAACTAGCCGATCCTACAATGAGCAGTTCTTC.

Only one count was recorded for this clone. This sequence joins TRBV29-1 and TRBJ1-1, with D perhaps TRBD1 (5 bases). Germline-derived CDR1 and CDR2 are SQVTM and ANQGSEA. The CDR3 runs to 12 residues. The ends were cut back, 7 bases at V and 12 bases at J, with 21 bases in the middle. CDR3: CSGTDGGVTSFF. The CDR3 DNA reads TGCAGCGGAACAGACGGAGGGGTTACTTCTTTCTTT. Full variable domain (rest looked up from reference TRBV29-1 and TRBJ1-1): SAVISQKPSRDICQRGTSLTIQCQVDSQVTMMFWYRQQPGQSLTLIATANQGSEATYESGFVIDKFPISRPNLTFSTLTVSNMSPEDSSIYLCSGTDGGVTSFFGQGTRLTVV.

This chain connects TRBV19 to TRBJ1-1; no reliable D call. V lost 7 bases to trimming and J lost 1 base, with 13 bases between them. Germline CDR1 LNHDA, CDR2 SQIVND (reference sequence). The CDR3 totals 14 residues. The DNA of the CDR3 is TGTGCCAGTAAATTCGTGGCGGCGAACACTGAAGCTTTCTTT. Amino acid sequence: CASKFVAANTEAFF. Full variable domain (missing parts from reference TRBV19 and TRBJ1-1): DGGITQSPKYLFRKEGQNVTLSCEQNLNHDAMYWYRQDPGQGLRLIYYSQIVNDFQKGDIAEGYSVSREKKESFPLTVTSAQKNPTAFYLCASKFVAANTEAFFGQGTRLTVV.

This clone occurred a few times. This chain connects TRBV6-2 or TRBV6-3 to TRBJ2-5, with a possible D match to TRBD2 (5 bases). CDR1 and CDR2 (germline): MNHEY, SVGEGT. The V end was cut by 1 base, the J end by 5 bases, with 14 bases between. The CDR3 runs to 15 residues. In nucleotides, the CDR3 is TGTGCCAGCAGTTACTTGGGGAGAGGCGTGGAGACCCAGTACTTC. As protein: CASSYLGRGVETQYF.

Only a few counts were recorded for this clone. The gene calls are TRBV19 and TRBJ2-7, with 10 bases fitting TRBD2. Germline V gives CDR1 LNHDA, CDR2 SQIVND (reference sequence). This CDR3 has 13 amino acids. V lost 3 bases, J lost 5 bases, and 1 base stayed unmatched. The CDR3 nucleotides are TGTGCCAGTAGTATTGGACTAGCGGACGAGCAGTACTTC. This gives the protein CASSIGLADEQYF.

The J gene is TRBJ2-5, the V gene TRBV3-1 (or the pseudogene TRBV3-2), with 15 bases aligning to TRBD2. The CDR3 extends over 20 amino acids. Germline V gives CDR1 LGHDT, CDR2 YNNKEL (reference sequence). J was trimmed by 2 bases and V by 4 bases; bases with no gene match: 14. The CDR3 DNA sequence: TGTGCCAGCAGCCTAAGCTGGGGACTAGCGGGGGGTGAACCACAAGAGACCCAGTACTTC. Translation: CASSLSWGLAGGEPQETQYF.

The chain combines TRBV7-8 with TRBJ2-5; no clear D gene. Per the germline V gene, CDR1 is SGHVS and CDR2 is FQNEAQ. The V end was cut by 5 bases, the J end by 5 bases, with 12 bases between. CDR3 length: 13 amino acids. The CDR3 reads CASSLTFPETQYF. CDR3 nucleotide sequence: TGTGCCAGCAGCCTCACATTTCCGGAGACCCAGTACTTC.